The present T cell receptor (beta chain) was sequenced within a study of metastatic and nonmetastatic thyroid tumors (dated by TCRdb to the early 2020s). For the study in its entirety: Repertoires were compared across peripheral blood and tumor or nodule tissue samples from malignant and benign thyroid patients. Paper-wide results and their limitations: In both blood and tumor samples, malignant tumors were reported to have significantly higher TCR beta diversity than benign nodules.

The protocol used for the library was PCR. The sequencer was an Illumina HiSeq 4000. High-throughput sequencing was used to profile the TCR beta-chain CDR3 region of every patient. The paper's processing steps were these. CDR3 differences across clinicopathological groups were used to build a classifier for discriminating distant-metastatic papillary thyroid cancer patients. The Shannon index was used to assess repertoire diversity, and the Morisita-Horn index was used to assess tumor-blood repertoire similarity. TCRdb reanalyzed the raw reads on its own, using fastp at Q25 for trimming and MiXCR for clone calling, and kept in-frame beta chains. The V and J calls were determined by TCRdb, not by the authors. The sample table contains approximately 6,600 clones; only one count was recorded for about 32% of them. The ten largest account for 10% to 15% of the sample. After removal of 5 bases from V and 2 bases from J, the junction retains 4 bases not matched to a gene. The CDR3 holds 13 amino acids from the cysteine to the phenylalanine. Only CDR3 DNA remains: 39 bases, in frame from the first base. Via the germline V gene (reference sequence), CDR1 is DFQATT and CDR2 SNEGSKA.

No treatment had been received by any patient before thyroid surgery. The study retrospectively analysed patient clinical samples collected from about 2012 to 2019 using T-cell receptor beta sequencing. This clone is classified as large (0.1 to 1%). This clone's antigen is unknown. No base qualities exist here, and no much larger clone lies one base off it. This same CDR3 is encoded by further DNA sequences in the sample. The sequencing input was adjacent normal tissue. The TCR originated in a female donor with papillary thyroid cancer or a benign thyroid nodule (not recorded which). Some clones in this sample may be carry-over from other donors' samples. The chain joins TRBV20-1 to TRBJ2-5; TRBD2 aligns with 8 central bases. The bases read TGCAGTGCTCTCGGACTAGCACAAGAGACCCAGTACTTC. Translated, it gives CSALGLAQETQYF.